A selection of T cell receptor delta chains follows, all from one sample in a study of gamma-delta chains in newborns, infants, children. TCRdb applied CATT to the reads for clone calling. The sample yields 6,100 or so delta-chain clones, more than 12% seen once. The sample consisted of blood, taken at baseline. These receptors all come from a child who was a newborn, infant or young child, either healthy, febrile or measles-vaccinated (not recorded which). Each CDR3 is given with its conserved first and last residue. The order of the fields is CDR3 length, J gene, D gene, V gene, clone size, CDR3 DNA, CDR3 protein. A D gene is named only where the DNA matches it firmly. Clone size appears in some rows only: once, few, many, or a class for an expanded clone.

cdr3_length: 17
j_call: TRDJ1
d_call: TRDD3
v_call: TRDV3
clone_size: medium-sized
cdr3_nt: TGTGCCTTTGTACTGCGACTGGGGGATACAGGGGCCGATAAACTCATCTTT
cdr3_aa: CAFVLRLGDTGADKLIF

cdr3_length: 13
j_call: TRDJ1
d_call: TRDD3
v_call: TRDV2
clone_size: medium-sized
cdr3_nt: TGTGCCTGTGACATACTGGGGGACGATAAACTCATCTTT
cdr3_aa: CACDILGDDKLIF

cdr3_length: 21
j_call: TRDJ1
d_call: -
v_call: TRDV1
clone_size: medium-sized
cdr3_nt: TGTGCTCTTGGGTTCCCGACGCCGTTCCTACGGTGGGGGATCGGCACCGATAAACTCATCTTT
cdr3_aa: CALGFPTPFLRWGIGTDKLIF

cdr3_length: 20
j_call: TRDJ3
d_call: TRDD3
v_call: TRDV2
clone_size: many
cdr3_nt: TGTGCCTGTGACACCGCAGGGGGGGATAGAAGCTCCTGGGACACCCGACAGATGTTTTTC
cdr3_aa: CACDTAGGDRSSWDTRQMFF

cdr3_length: 19
j_call: TRDJ3
d_call: -
v_call: TRDV2
clone_size: -
cdr3_nt: TGTGCCTGTGACACATCGGGATATGGGAGCTCCTGGGACACCCGACAGATGTTTTTC
cdr3_aa: CACDTSGYGSSWDTRQMFF

cdr3_length: 19
j_call: TRDJ1
d_call: TRDD3
v_call: TRDV3
clone_size: medium-sized
cdr3_nt: TGTGCCTTTTCCCTCTTGGCTGGGGGATACCCACCGTACACCGATAAACTCATCTTT
cdr3_aa: CAFSLLAGGYPPYTDKLIF

cdr3_length: 18
j_call: TRDJ3
d_call: TRDD3
v_call: TRDV2
clone_size: few
cdr3_nt: TGTGCCTGTGATTTGGGGGATCCAAGCTCCTGGGACACCCGACAGATGTTTTTC
cdr3_aa: CACDLGDPSSWDTRQMFF

cdr3_length: 23
j_call: TRDJ3
d_call: TRDD3
v_call: TRDV2
clone_size: medium-sized
cdr3_nt: TGTGCCTGCGACACCGCATCTGGGGGATACGGCGCGTTGAATGCCTGGGACACCCGACAGATGTTTTTC
cdr3_aa: CACDTASGGYGALNAWDTRQMFF

cdr3_length: 20
j_call: TRDJ2
d_call: -
v_call: TRDV3
clone_size: medium-sized
cdr3_nt: TGTGCCTTTCGGAGGAAAGGGGCGGGACTCCCCGAGACTTTGACAGCACAACTCTTCTTT
cdr3_aa: CAFRRKGAGLPETLTAQLFF

cdr3_length: 21
j_call: TRDJ1
d_call: TRDD3
v_call: TRDV1
clone_size: many
cdr3_nt: TGTGCTCTTGGGGAAGCTAAGGACTATTTCGGATGGGGGATATTAGCCGATAAACTCATCTTT
cdr3_aa: CALGEAKDYFGWGILADKLIF

cdr3_length: 15
j_call: TRDJ1
d_call: TRDD3
v_call: TRDV3
clone_size: medium-sized
cdr3_nt: TGTGCCTATACTGGGGGATACGTGTTGACCGATAAACTCATCTTT
cdr3_aa: CAYTGGYVLTDKLIF

cdr3_length: 18
j_call: TRDJ3
d_call: -
v_call: TRDV2
clone_size: many
cdr3_nt: TGTGCCTGTGACACCGTGGGTTCTAGCTCCTGGGACACCCGACAGATGTTTTTC
cdr3_aa: CACDTVGSSSWDTRQMFF

cdr3_length: 21
j_call: TRDJ3
d_call: -
v_call: TRDV2
clone_size: medium-sized
cdr3_nt: TGTGCCTGTGACACCGCTGGAGGGAGTCCCCGACCCTCCTGGGACACCCGACAGATGTTTTTC
cdr3_aa: CACDTAGGSPRPSWDTRQMFF

cdr3_length: 19
j_call: TRDJ2
d_call: TRDD3
v_call: TRDV1
clone_size: medium-sized
cdr3_nt: TGTGCTCTTGGGGATTCCGTACTGGGGGATTATCCTTTGACAGCACAACTCTTCTTT
cdr3_aa: CALGDSVLGDYPLTAQLFF

cdr3_length: 19
j_call: TRDJ1
d_call: TRDD3
v_call: TRDV1
clone_size: -
cdr3_nt: TGTGCTCTTGGGGAACGTCCCGAAACATTCTGGGGGTACACCGATAAACTCATCTTT
cdr3_aa: CALGERPETFWGYTDKLIF

cdr3_length: 13
j_call: TRDJ1
d_call: -
v_call: TRDV2
clone_size: -
cdr3_nt: TGTGCCTGTGACCCCTTCGTAACCGATAAACTCATCTTT
cdr3_aa: CACDPFVTDKLIF

cdr3_length: 18
j_call: TRDJ1
d_call: TRDD3
v_call: TRDV2
clone_size: medium-sized
cdr3_nt: TGTGCCTGTGACGATCTACTGGGGGACCGCTTGTACACCGATAAACTCATCTTT
cdr3_aa: CACDDLLGDRLYTDKLIF

cdr3_length: 21
j_call: TRDJ1
d_call: TRDD3
v_call: TRDV1
clone_size: medium-sized
cdr3_nt: TGTGCTCTTGACCTCCTTCCTAACGAAGGTACTGGGGGATCCGACACCGATAAACTCATCTTT
cdr3_aa: CALDLLPNEGTGGSDTDKLIF

cdr3_length: 18
j_call: TRDJ3
d_call: TRDD3
v_call: TRDV2
clone_size: medium-sized
cdr3_nt: TGTGCCTGTGACACTACTGGGGGATACTCCTGGGACACCCGACAGATGTTTTTC
cdr3_aa: CACDTTGGYSWDTRQMFF

cdr3_length: 18
j_call: TRDJ1
d_call: TRDD3
v_call: TRDV2
clone_size: many
cdr3_nt: TGTGCCTGTGACACCGTTGGGGGATACGCTGAGTACACCGATAAACTCATCTTT
cdr3_aa: CACDTVGGYAEYTDKLIF

cdr3_length: 24
j_call: TRDJ1
d_call: TRDD3
v_call: TRDV1
clone_size: medium-sized
cdr3_nt: TGTGCTCTTGGGGAGATCTATCAGCACAGACTTCATACTGGGGGATACTGGTACACCGATAAACTCATCTTT
cdr3_aa: CALGEIYQHRLHTGGYWYTDKLIF

cdr3_length: 18
j_call: TRDJ3
d_call: TRDD3
v_call: TRDV2
clone_size: few
cdr3_nt: TGTGCCTGTGACAGTACTGGGGCCACCTCCTGGGACACCCGACAGATGTTTTTC
cdr3_aa: CACDSTGATSWDTRQMFF

cdr3_length: 22
j_call: TRDJ2
d_call: -
v_call: TRDV1
clone_size: medium-sized
cdr3_nt: TGTGCTCTTGGGGACGCCGCCCTACGTGTGCATACGCTGTTTGGTCTGACAGCACAACTCTTCTTT
cdr3_aa: CALGDAALRVHTLFGLTAQLFF

cdr3_length: 21
j_call: TRDJ1
d_call: -
v_call: TRDV3
clone_size: medium-sized
cdr3_nt: -
cdr3_aa: CAFGDDEAFLYGDPYTDKLIF

cdr3_length: 16
j_call: TRDJ1
d_call: -
v_call: TRDV1
clone_size: -
cdr3_nt: TGTGCTCTTGGGTCACCCTTTACTGGGTACACCGATAAACTCATCTTT
cdr3_aa: CALGSPFTGYTDKLIF

cdr3_length: 19
j_call: TRDJ1
d_call: TRDD3
v_call: TRDV1
clone_size: -
cdr3_nt: TGTGCTCTTGGGGTTAAACTGTACTGGGGACTCCTGCCACCCGATAAACTCATCTTT
cdr3_aa: CALGVKLYWGLLPPDKLIF

cdr3_length: 19
j_call: TRDJ1
d_call: TRDD3
v_call: TRDV3
clone_size: medium-sized
cdr3_nt: TGTGCCTCTACTGGGCCTTCTCGCGACTGGGGGATTGACACCGATAAACTCATCTTT
cdr3_aa: CASTGPSRDWGIDTDKLIF

cdr3_length: 24
j_call: TRDJ1
d_call: -
v_call: TRDV1
clone_size: -
cdr3_nt: TGTGCTCTTGGGCGCCCTTCCGCCACTACCCTTCGACCAGGGGAACCGATGTACACCGATAAACTCATCTTT
cdr3_aa: CALGRPSATTLRPGEPMYTDKLIF

cdr3_length: 21
j_call: TRDJ1
d_call: -
v_call: TRDV1
clone_size: -
cdr3_nt: TGTGCTCTTGGGTATCGACCTTCCTACATCATACTGGGGGTCTACACCGATAAACTCATCTTT
cdr3_aa: CALGYRPSYIILGVYTDKLIF

cdr3_length: 26
j_call: TRDJ3
d_call: TRDD3
v_call: TRDV1
clone_size: few
cdr3_nt: TGTGCTCTTGTGGTTTATTCCCTTCCTTCCGTATACCGGGGGATACGCTTCTCCTGGGACACCCGACAGATGTTTTTC
cdr3_aa: CALVVYSLPSVYRGIRFSWDTRQMFF

cdr3_length: 21
j_call: TRDJ3
d_call: TRDD3
v_call: TRDV2
clone_size: few
cdr3_nt: TGTGCCTGTGACACAGCTGGGGGCCAAAACGCCTTCTCCTGGGACACCCGACAGATGTTTTTC
cdr3_aa: CACDTAGGQNAFSWDTRQMFF

cdr3_length: 19
j_call: TRDJ2
d_call: -
v_call: TRDV2
clone_size: -
cdr3_nt: TGTGCCTGTGAGCGAATGGGGTTCCCACCGGAGGTTTTGACAGCACAACTCTTCTTT
cdr3_aa: CACERMGFPPEVLTAQLFF

cdr3_length: 18
j_call: TRDJ3
d_call: TRDD3
v_call: TRDV2
clone_size: medium-sized
cdr3_nt: TGTGCCTGTGACGTACTGGGGGATATATCCTGGGACACCCGACAGATGTTTTTC
cdr3_aa: CACDVLGDISWDTRQMFF

cdr3_length: 17
j_call: TRDJ1
d_call: TRDD3
v_call: TRDV2
clone_size: many
cdr3_nt: TGTGCCTGTGACAAGGTGGGATACAAGATCTTTACCGATAAACTCATCTTT
cdr3_aa: CACDKVGYKIFTDKLIF

cdr3_length: 15
j_call: TRDJ1
d_call: -
v_call: TRDV2
clone_size: medium-sized
cdr3_nt: TGTGCCTGTGAAGGTCTGGGGATCGGTACCGATAAACTCATCTTT
cdr3_aa: CACEGLGIGTDKLIF

cdr3_length: 19
j_call: TRDJ1
d_call: TRDD3
v_call: TRDV1
clone_size: -
cdr3_nt: TGTGCTCTTAGGTCTTCCTTTTACTGGGGGTTCAATTACACCGATAAACTCATCTTT
cdr3_aa: CALRSSFYWGFNYTDKLIF

cdr3_length: 16
j_call: TRDJ1
d_call: -
v_call: TRDV1
clone_size: -
cdr3_nt: TGTGCTCTTGGGGAACCCTCGCCGGAGTACACCGATAAACTCATCTTT
cdr3_aa: CALGEPSPEYTDKLIF

cdr3_length: 20
j_call: TRDJ1
d_call: TRDD3
v_call: TRDV2
clone_size: few
cdr3_nt: TGTGCCTGTGACACCGTGGTTACTGGGGGATACGCGGAGTACACCGATAAACTCATCTTT
cdr3_aa: CACDTVVTGGYAEYTDKLIF

cdr3_length: 23
j_call: TRDJ1
d_call: TRDD3
v_call: TRDV1
clone_size: once
cdr3_nt: TGTGCTCTTGGGGAACCAAATTTTCCTGGCCTCCTCTGGGGGATACGGCACACCGATAAACTCATCTTT
cdr3_aa: CALGEPNFPGLLWGIRHTDKLIF

cdr3_length: 16
j_call: TRDJ2
d_call: -
v_call: TRDV1
clone_size: medium-sized
cdr3_nt: TGTGCTCTTGGATGGCTCAGGAAGGTGGAAACAGCACAACTCTTCTTT
cdr3_aa: CALGWLRKVETAQLFF

cdr3_length: 25
j_call: TRDJ1
d_call: TRDD3
v_call: TRDV1
clone_size: few
cdr3_nt: TGTGCTCTTGGGGATAGAACCTACACACACCCCGACTGGGGAATACGCCTATATACCTTAGGGGGACTCATCTTT
cdr3_aa: CALGDRTYTHPDWGIRLYTLGGLIF

cdr3_length: 20
j_call: TRDJ1
d_call: TRDD3
v_call: TRDV1
clone_size: -
cdr3_nt: TGTGCTCTTGGCCCCATGTTTTCCCTCTACTGGGGGATACGCACCGATAAACTCATCTTT
cdr3_aa: CALGPMFSLYWGIRTDKLIF

cdr3_length: 18
j_call: TRDJ2
d_call: TRDD3
v_call: TRDV3
clone_size: medium-sized
cdr3_nt: TGTGCCTTTAGGTCCTGGTACTGGGGGATAAAACGGACAGCACAACTCTTCTTT
cdr3_aa: CAFRSWYWGIKRTAQLFF

cdr3_length: 19
j_call: TRDJ3
d_call: -
v_call: TRDV2
clone_size: medium-sized
cdr3_nt: TGTGCCTGTGACACCGTGAGGGGACCTAGCTCCTGGGACACCCGACAGATGTTTTTC
cdr3_aa: CACDTVRGPSSWDTRQMFF

cdr3_length: 16
j_call: TRDJ1
d_call: TRDD3
v_call: TRDV1
clone_size: few
cdr3_nt: TGTGCTCTTGGGGGACATAGGGGGATCCTTACCGATAAACTCATCTTT
cdr3_aa: CALGGHRGILTDKLIF

cdr3_length: 18
j_call: TRDJ3
d_call: TRDD3
v_call: TRDV2
clone_size: medium-sized
cdr3_nt: TGTGCCTCATTACTGGGGGATACAAACTCCTGGGACACCCGACAGATGTTTTTC
cdr3_aa: CASLLGDTNSWDTRQMFF

cdr3_length: 19
j_call: TRDJ1
d_call: TRDD3
v_call: TRDV2
clone_size: few
cdr3_nt: TGTGCCTGTGACACCGTGTCTACTGGGGGATATTCTAACACCGATAAACTCATCTTT
cdr3_aa: CACDTVSTGGYSNTDKLIF

cdr3_length: 19
j_call: TRDJ1
d_call: TRDD2
v_call: TRDV1
clone_size: medium-sized
cdr3_nt: TGTGCTCTTGGGGAACTGATCAACTTCCTACCTTGGTGGGGAGATAAACTCATCTTT
cdr3_aa: CALGELINFLPWWGDKLIF

cdr3_length: 16
j_call: TRDJ1
d_call: -
v_call: TRDV3
clone_size: medium-sized
cdr3_nt: TGTGCCTTCCATACGGCCTTCTGGTTGGGGGCGAGTAAACTCATCTTT
cdr3_aa: CAFHTAFWLGASKLIF

cdr3_length: 19
j_call: TRDJ3
d_call: -
v_call: TRDV2
clone_size: many
cdr3_nt: TGTGCCTGTGACCGGGCCCAGGGAACGAGCTCCTGGGACACCCGACAGATGTTTTTC
cdr3_aa: CACDRAQGTSSWDTRQMFF

cdr3_length: 21
j_call: TRDJ1
d_call: TRDD3
v_call: TRDV2
clone_size: medium-sized
cdr3_nt: TGTGCCTGTGACACCGAGGTACTGGGGTTAAAACTCCACCGGTACACCGATAAACTCATCTTT
cdr3_aa: CACDTEVLGLKLHRYTDKLIF

cdr3_length: 19
j_call: TRDJ1
d_call: -
v_call: TRDV2
clone_size: medium-sized
cdr3_nt: TGTGCCTGTGACACCATAGGATACAACACTGGGCCAGCAACCGATAAACTCATCTTT
cdr3_aa: CACDTIGYNTGPATDKLIF

cdr3_length: 16
j_call: TRDJ1
d_call: TRDD3
v_call: TRDV3
clone_size: medium-sized
cdr3_nt: TGTGCCTTTAGGGGAGCCCGTTGGGGGAACACCGATAAACTCATCTTT
cdr3_aa: CAFRGARWGNTDKLIF

cdr3_length: 13
j_call: TRDJ1
d_call: -
v_call: TRDV2
clone_size: -
cdr3_nt: TGTGCCTGCGAACCTCTCAACACCGATAAACTCATCTTT
cdr3_aa: CACEPLNTDKLIF

cdr3_length: 19
j_call: TRDJ1
d_call: TRDD3
v_call: TRDV2
clone_size: medium-sized
cdr3_nt: TGTGCCTGTGACACCCTAATACTGGGGGATACGAAGTACACCGATAAACTCATCTTT
cdr3_aa: CACDTLILGDTKYTDKLIF

cdr3_length: 21
j_call: TRDJ3
d_call: TRDD3
v_call: TRDV2
clone_size: medium-sized
cdr3_nt: TGTGCCTGTGATCCCGTACTGGGGGATACTCACAGCTCCTGGGACACCCGACAGATGTTTTTC
cdr3_aa: CACDPVLGDTHSSWDTRQMFF

cdr3_length: 19
j_call: TRDJ1
d_call: TRDD3
v_call: TRDV1
clone_size: -
cdr3_nt: TGTGCTCTTGGGGAACCGGGAGGTACCTCATACTGGGGGACGTATAAACTCATCTTT
cdr3_aa: CALGEPGGTSYWGTYKLIF

cdr3_length: 17
j_call: TRDJ1
d_call: TRDD3
v_call: TRDV2
clone_size: -
cdr3_nt: TGTGCATGTGACACCCTTACTGGGGGACCCAACACCGATAAACTCATCTTT
cdr3_aa: CACDTLTGGPNTDKLIF

cdr3_length: 14
j_call: TRDJ1
d_call: -
v_call: TRDV1
clone_size: medium-sized
cdr3_nt: TGTGCTCTTGGGGACCCCACTCCGGGGGATAAACTCATCTTT
cdr3_aa: CALGDPTPGDKLIF